This entry lists 5 T cell receptor beta chains sequenced from one sample in a study of cytomegalovirus exposure and HLA in healthy donors. Primers for the PCR totalled 60 Vbeta and 13 Jbeta. Assay: immunoSEQ multiplex PCR; the TCRdb copy retains only in-frame clones and omits some. The data contain about 140,000 clones, 55% to 85% of them singletons. Sequenced material: PBMCs. Every receptor here comes from a man aged 40-50 years in good health and CMV-seronegative.

The chain has TRBV18 and TRBJ2-2; unclear D gene. CDR1 KGHSH and CDR2 LQKENI come from the germline V gene. The CDR3 totals 15 residues. The V end lost 4 bases, the J end lost 4 bases, and 13 bases lay between the germline ends. CDR3 nucleotides: TGTGCCAGCTCACAAATGCCGGGTTCCACCGGGGAGCTGTTTTTT. Protein: CASSQMPGSTGELFF.

Concerning this clone itself: A read error may produce the germline difference seen at one junction end. V and J are TRBV7-6 and TRBJ2-7, with 11 bases identical to TRBD2. The CDR3 extends over 15 amino acids. In germline, CDR1 is SGHVS, CDR2 FNYEAQ. CDR3 in amino acids: CASSIASGRRIEQYF. The CDR3 DNA reads TGTGCCAGCAGCATAGCTAGCGGGAGGAGGATCGAGCAGTACTTC.

J is TRBJ2-6 and V is TRBV7-9, with D possibly matching TRBD2 (5 bases). The V end was cut by 8 bases, the J end by 0 bases, with 8 bases between. The CDR3 has 14 amino acids. The germline CDR1 and CDR2 sequences are SEHNR and FQNEAQ (reference sequence). The DNA for the CDR3 is TGTGCCAGCCAGAGGGCCTCTGGGGCCAACGTCCTGACTTTC. Translation: CASQRASGANVLTF.

The chain employs TRBV5-6 and TRBJ1-1; D uncertain. The V and J ends lost 4 bases and 3 bases respectively, with 19 bases between them. The length of the CDR3 is 16 residues. The germline V gene encodes CDR1 SGHDT and CDR2 YYEEEE. CDR3 amino acids: CASSRLKGGWDTEAFF. The CDR3 nucleotides are TGTGCCAGCAGCCGGTTAAAGGGAGGTTGGGACACTGAAGCTTTCTTT. Supplemented by reference TRBV5-6 and TRBJ1-1, the full variable domain reads DAGVTQSPTHLIKTRGQQVTLRCSPKSGHDTVSWYQQALGQGPQFIFQYYEEEERQRGNFPDRFSGHQFPNYSSELNVNALLLGDSALYLCASSRLKGGWDTEAFFGQGTRLTVV.

The chain has TRBV5-1 and TRBJ2-7, with TRBD2 matching 9 bases. This CDR3 has 15 residues. V lost 2 bases, J lost 5 bases, and 8 bases stayed unmatched. Germline CDR1 SGHRS, CDR2 YFSETQ. CDR3 DNA: TGCGCCAGCAGCTTTAGCGGGAGATCTCTCGACGAGCAGTACTTC. Its translation is CASSFSGRSLDEQYF.